The entry below gives a single T cell receptor (beta chain) sequence along with its context. These data come from a study of blood T cell repertoires in COVID-19. There are 14 residues in the CDR3. The junction had 5 bases not matched to a gene; V was cut back by 5 bases and J by 3 bases. CDR1 LNHDA and CDR2 SQIVND come from the germline V gene (reference sequence). The protocol was immunoSEQ multiplex PCR, while the TCRdb copy is restricted to in-frame clones and leaves out a portion. The sample contains over 200,000 clones, approximately 84% of which appear only once. This receptor was taken from a man aged 35 to 55 with active or convalescent COVID-19. Source material: peripheral blood. The chain carries TRBV19 and TRBJ2-7; TRBD1 matches 9 bases. In DNA, the CDR3 is TGTGCCAGTAGTTTTCGGACAGGGGTCTACGAGCAGTACTTC. It specifies CASSFRTGVYEQYF.